The clone carrying this T cell receptor beta chain was counted ten times or more. Its antigen is unidentified. Preparation of the TCRbeta library used unique molecular identifiers. TCRdb ran MiXCR on the PCR reads and lists one entry per CDR3 protein. The repertoire holds roughly 70,000 distinct CDR3 sequences, with roughly 4.5% as singletons. The data belong to a study of T-cell reconstitution after alpha-beta-depleted transplantation in children. The CDR3 is 14 residues long. J was trimmed by 2 bases and V by 3 bases; bases with no gene match: 4. Whole-study results and caveats: Reportedly, alpha-beta T cells present about two months post-transplant originated from several hundred expanded clones of graft origin. T-cell counts and diversity were attributed mostly to newly produced T cells one year after transplant. Some patients' high day-60 TCRbeta diversity was traced to surviving recipient T cells and thymic progenitors.

The sequences come from PBMCs, mostly from graft donor cells, collected 180 days after TCRalphabeta/CD19-depleted stem cell transplant. The receptor was isolated from a boy in the first two years of life who had a stem cell transplant for acute myeloid leukemia, so the T cells may come from the graft donor. This chain links TRBV12-3 or TRBV12-4 with TRBJ2-7; 7 bases are a match to TRBD1. The CDR3 DNA is TGTGCCAGCAGTTTTCGGACAGGTACCTACGAGCAGTACTTC. Translating it yields CASSFRTGTYEQYF.